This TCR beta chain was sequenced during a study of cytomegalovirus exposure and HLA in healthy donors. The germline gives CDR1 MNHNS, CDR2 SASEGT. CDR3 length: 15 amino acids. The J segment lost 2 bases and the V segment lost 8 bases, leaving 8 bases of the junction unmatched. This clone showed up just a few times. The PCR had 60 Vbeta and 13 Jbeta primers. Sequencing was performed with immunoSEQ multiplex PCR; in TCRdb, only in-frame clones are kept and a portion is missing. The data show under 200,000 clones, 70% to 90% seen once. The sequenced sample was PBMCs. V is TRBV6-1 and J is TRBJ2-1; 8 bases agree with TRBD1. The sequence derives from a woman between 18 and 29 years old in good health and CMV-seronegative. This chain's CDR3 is CASRLGQGPYNEQFF. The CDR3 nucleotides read TGTGCCAGCCGACTAGGACAGGGACCCTACAATGAGCAGTTCTTC.